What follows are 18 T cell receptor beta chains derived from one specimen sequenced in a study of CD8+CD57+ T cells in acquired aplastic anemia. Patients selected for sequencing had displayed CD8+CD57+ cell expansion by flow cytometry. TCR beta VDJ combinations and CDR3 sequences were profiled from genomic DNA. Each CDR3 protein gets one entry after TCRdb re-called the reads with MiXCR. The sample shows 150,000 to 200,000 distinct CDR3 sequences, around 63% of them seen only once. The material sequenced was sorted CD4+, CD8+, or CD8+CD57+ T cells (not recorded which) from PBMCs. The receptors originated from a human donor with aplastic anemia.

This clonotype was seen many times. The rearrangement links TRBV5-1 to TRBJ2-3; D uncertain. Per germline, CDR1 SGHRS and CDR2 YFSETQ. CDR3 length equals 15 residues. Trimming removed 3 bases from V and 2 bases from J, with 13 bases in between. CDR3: CASSSSFSDTDTQYF. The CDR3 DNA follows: TGCGCCAGCAGCTCCAGTTTTTCGGACACAGATACGCAGTATTTT.

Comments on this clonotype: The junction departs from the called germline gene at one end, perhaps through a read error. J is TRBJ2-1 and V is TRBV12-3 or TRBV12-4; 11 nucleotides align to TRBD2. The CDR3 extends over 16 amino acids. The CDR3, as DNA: TGTGCCACCAGTGATTTGGCAACTAGCGGGAGTCTTGAGCAGTTCTTC. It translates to CATSDLATSGSLEQFF.

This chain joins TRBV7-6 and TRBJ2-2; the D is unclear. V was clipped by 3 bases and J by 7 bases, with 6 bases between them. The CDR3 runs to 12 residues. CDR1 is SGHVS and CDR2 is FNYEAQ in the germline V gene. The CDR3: CASSFGDGELFF. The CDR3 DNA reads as TGTGCCAGCAGCTTTGGAGACGGGGAGCTGTTTTTT.

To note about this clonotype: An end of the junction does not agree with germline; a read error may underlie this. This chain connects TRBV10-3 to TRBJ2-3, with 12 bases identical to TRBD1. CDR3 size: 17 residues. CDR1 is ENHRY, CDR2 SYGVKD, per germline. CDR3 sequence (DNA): TGTGCCATCAGTGGGGGACAGGGGGCGATAGGCACAGATGCGCAGTATTTT. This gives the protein CAISGGQGAIGTDAQYF.

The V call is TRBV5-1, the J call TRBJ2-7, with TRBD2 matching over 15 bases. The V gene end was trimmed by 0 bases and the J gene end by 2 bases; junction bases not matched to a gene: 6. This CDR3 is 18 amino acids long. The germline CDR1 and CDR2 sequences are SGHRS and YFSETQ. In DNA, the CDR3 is TGCGCCAGCAGCTTGGGGCTCGGGACTAGCGGGGGGACCTACGAGCAGTACTTC. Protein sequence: CASSLGLGTSGGTYEQYF.

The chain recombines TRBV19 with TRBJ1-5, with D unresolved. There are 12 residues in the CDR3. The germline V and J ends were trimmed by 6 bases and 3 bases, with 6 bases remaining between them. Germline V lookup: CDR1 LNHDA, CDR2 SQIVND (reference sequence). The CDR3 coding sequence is TGTGCCAGTAGGGTCCTCAATCAGCCCCAGCATTTT. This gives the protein CASRVLNQPQHF.

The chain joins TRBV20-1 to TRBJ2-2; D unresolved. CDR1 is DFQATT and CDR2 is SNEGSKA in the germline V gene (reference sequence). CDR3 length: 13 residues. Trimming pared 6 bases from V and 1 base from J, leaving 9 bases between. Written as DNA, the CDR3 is TGCAGTGCAACTAACAGGAACACCGGGGAGCTGTTTTTT. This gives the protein CSATNRNTGELFF.

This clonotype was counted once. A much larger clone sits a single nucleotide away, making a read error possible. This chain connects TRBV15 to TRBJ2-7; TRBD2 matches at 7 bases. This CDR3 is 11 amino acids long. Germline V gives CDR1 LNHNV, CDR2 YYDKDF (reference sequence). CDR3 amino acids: CASSRDYGQYF. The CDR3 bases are TGTGCCAGCTCACGGGACTACGGGCAGTACTTC.

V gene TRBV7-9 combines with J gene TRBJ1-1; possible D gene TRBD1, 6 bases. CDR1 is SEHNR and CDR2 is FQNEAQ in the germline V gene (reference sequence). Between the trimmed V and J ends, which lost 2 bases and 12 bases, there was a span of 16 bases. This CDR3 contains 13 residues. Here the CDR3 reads CASSLKGGLATFF. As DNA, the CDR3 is TGTGCCAGCAGCTTAAAAGGGGGATTGGCGACTTTCTTT. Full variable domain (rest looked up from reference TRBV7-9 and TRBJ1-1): DTGVSQNPRHKITKRGQNVTFRCDPISEHNRLYWYRQTLGQGPEFLTYFQNEAQLEKSRLLSDRFSAERPKGSFSTLEIQRTEQGDSAMYLCASSLKGGLATFFGQGTRLTVV.

CDR3 in amino acids: CATRAGTGRNSPLHF. Here the CDR3 DNA reads TGTGCCACCAGAGCGGGGACAGGAAGAAATTCACCCCTCCACTTT. The chain joins TRBV2 to TRBJ1-6, with 8 positions matching TRBD1. Germline V gene sequence: CDR1 SNHLY, CDR2 FYNNEI. V dropped 10 bases and J dropped 7; count of bases not matched to a gene: 12. The CDR3 loop spans 15 amino acids.

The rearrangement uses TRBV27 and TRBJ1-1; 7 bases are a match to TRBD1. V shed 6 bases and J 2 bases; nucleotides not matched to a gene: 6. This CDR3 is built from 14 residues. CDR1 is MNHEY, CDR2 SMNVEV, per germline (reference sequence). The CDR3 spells CASRRQGDNTEAFF. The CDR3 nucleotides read TGTGCCAGCAGGCGACAGGGAGATAACACTGAAGCTTTCTTT.

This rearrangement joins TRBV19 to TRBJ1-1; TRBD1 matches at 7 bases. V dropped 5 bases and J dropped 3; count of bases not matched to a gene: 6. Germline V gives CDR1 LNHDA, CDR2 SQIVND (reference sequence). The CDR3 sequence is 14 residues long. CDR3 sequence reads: CASSEQGSHTEAFF. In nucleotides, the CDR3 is TGTGCCAGTAGTGAACAGGGGTCTCACACTGAAGCTTTCTTT.

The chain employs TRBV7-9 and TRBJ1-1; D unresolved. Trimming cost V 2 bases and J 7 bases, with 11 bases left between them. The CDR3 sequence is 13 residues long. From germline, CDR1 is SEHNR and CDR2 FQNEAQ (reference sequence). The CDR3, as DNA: TGTGCCAGCAGCTTACGGTTAGGTGGTGAAGCTTTCTTT. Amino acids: CASSLRLGGEAFF. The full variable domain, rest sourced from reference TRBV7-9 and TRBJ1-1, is DTGVSQNPRHKITKRGQNVTFRCDPISEHNRLYWYRQTLGQGPEFLTYFQNEAQLEKSRLLSDRFSAERPKGSFSTLEIQRTEQGDSAMYLCASSLRLGGEAFFGQGTRLTVV.

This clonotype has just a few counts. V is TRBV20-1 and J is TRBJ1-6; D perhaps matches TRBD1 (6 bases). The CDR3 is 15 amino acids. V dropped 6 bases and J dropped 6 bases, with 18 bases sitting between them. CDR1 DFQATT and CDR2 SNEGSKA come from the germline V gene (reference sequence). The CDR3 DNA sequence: TGCAGTGCCCCGGAGTGGGGGCACCCTAATTCACCCCTCCACTTT. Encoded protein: CSAPEWGHPNSPLHF.

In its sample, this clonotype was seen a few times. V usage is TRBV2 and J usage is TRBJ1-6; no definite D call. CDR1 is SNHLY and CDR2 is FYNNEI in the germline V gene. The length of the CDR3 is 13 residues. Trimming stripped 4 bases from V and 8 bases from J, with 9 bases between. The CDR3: CASSARPDSPLHF. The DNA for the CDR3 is TGTGCCAGCAGTGCCCGACCGGATTCACCCCTCCACTTT.

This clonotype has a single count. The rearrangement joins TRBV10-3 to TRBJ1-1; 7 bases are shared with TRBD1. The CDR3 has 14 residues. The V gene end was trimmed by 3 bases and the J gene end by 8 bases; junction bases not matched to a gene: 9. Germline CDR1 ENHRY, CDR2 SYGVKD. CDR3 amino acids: CAISDSGTAFEAFF. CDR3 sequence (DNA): TGTGCCATCAGTGACTCCGGGACAGCGTTCGAAGCTTTCTTT.

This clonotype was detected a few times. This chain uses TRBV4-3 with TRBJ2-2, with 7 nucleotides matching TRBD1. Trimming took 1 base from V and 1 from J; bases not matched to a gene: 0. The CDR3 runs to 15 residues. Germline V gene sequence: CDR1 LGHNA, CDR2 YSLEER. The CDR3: CASSQGTGNTGELFF. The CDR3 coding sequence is TGCGCCAGCAGCCAAGGGACAGGGAACACCGGGGAGCTGTTTTTT.

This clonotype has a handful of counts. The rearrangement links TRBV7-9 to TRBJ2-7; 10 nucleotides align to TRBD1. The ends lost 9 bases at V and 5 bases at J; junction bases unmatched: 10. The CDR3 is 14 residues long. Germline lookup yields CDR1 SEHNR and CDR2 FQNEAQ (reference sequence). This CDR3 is CASSLDRGLHEQYF. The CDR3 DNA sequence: TGTGCCAGTAGCCTCGACAGGGGGCTCCACGAGCAGTACTTC.